This T cell receptor (beta chain) derives from a study of control samples from healthy donors and cancer patients. In its sample, this clone was seen once. V dropped 4 bases and J dropped 2 bases, with 9 bases sitting between them. CDR3 length: 13 residues. Germline-derived CDR1 and CDR2 are GTSNPN and SVGIG (reference sequence). Repertoires were generated with immunoSEQ multiplex PCR, while TCRdb's copy carries only in-frame clones and drops some. The repertoire holds 100,000 to 150,000 clones, with 80% to 95% as singletons. The genes are TRBV30 and TRBJ1-3; possible D gene TRBD1, 5 bases. This clonotype originated in a man older than 75 with head and neck cancer. The source material was PBMCs. DNA of the CDR3: TGTGCCTGGATAAGGGACGCTGGAAACACCATATATTTT. Amino acid sequence: CAWIRDAGNTIYF.